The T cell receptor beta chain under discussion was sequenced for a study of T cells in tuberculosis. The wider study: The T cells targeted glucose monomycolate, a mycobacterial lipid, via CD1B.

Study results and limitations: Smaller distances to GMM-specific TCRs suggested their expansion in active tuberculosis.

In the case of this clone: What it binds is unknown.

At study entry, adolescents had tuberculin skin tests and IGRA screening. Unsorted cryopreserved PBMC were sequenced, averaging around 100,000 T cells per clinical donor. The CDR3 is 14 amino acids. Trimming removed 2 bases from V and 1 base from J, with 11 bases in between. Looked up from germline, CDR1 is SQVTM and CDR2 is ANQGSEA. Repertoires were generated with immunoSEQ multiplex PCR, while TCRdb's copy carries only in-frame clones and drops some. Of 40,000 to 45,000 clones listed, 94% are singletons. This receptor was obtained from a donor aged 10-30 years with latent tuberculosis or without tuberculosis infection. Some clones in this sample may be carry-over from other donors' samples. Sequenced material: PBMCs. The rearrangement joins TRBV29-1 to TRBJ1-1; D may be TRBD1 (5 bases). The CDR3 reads CSVEFDRTNTEAFF. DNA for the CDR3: TGCAGCGTTGAATTTGACAGAACGAACACTGAAGCTTTCTTT.